A selection of T cell receptor beta chains follows, all from one sample in a study of blood T cell repertoires in COVID-19. Profiling relied on immunoSEQ multiplex PCR, and the TCRdb table lists in-frame clones only, not all of them. The data hold some 320,000 clones, with about nine tenths observed a single time. Sequencing was done on a sample of peripheral blood. The receptors were gathered from a woman in her thirties who had recovered from COVID-19. Each CDR3 is given with its conserved first and last residue. The D gene is left open where the match is weak. Size is stated for part of the rows, as once, few or many counts, or as a class when the clone is expanded.

TRBD2,NA,15,TRBJ2-7,TRBV30,TGTGCCTGGAGCCCGGGGGGACTCCGAATCTACGAGCAGTACTTC,CAWSPGGLRIYEQYF
TRBD1,NA,13,TRBJ1-5,TRBV19,TGTGCCAGTAGTATAGGACAGGGATGGGCCCAGCATTTT,CASSIGQGWAQHF
TRBD1,NA,17,TRBJ2-3,TRBV4-3,TGCGCCAGCAGCCAAGCGTCCGGACAGGCTTTCACAGATACGCAGTATTTT,CASSQASGQAFTDTQYF
NA,NA,13,TRBJ1-2,TRBV12-3/TRBV12-4,TGTGCCAGCAGTTTCTCTAGTGTTTATGGCTACACCTTC,CASSFSSVYGYTF
NA,NA,14,TRBJ1-6,TRBV6-2/TRBV6-3,TGTGCCAGCAGTCTAACAGGGAGTGGGTCACCCCTCCACTTT,CASSLTGSGSPLHF
NA,NA,13,TRBJ2-1,TRBV7-8,TGTGCCAGCAGCTTAGTCGGGGTGAATGAGCAGTTCTTC,CASSLVGVNEQFF
NA,NA,14,TRBJ1-2,TRBV7-9,TGTGCCAGCAGCCCGCGGGGGGGTAACTATGGCTACACCTTC,CASSPRGGNYGYTF
NA,NA,14,TRBJ1-5,TRBV6-6,TGTGCCAGCAGTTACAATCAGGGGCATCAGCCCCAGCATTTT,CASSYNQGHQPQHF
NA,NA,16,TRBJ2-5,TRBV5-1,TGCGCCAGCAGCCCCTACGGGGGAGCCAACCAAGAGACCCAGTACTTC,CASSPYGGANQETQYF
TRBD2,NA,16,TRBJ2-3,TRBV11-3,TGTGCCAGCAGCCCGTACGGGCGGGGGAGCACAGATACGCAGTATTTT,CASSPYGRGSTDTQYF
TRBD1,NA,15,TRBJ1-1,TRBV27,TGTGCCAGCAGTACAACCAGGGGGCGTGACACTGAAGCTTTCTTT,CASSTTRGRDTEAFF
NA,NA,12,TRBJ2-1,TRBV5-5,TGTGCCAGCAGCCCGTCTTTTTATGAGCAGTTCTTC,CASSPSFYEQFF
TRBD2,NA,20,TRBJ2-3,TRBV15,TGTGCCACCAGCAGGTCAAGCCCCGGGACTAGCGGATCTAGCACAGATACGCAGTATTTT,CATSRSSPGTSGSSTDTQYF
TRBD1,NA,13,TRBJ2-5,TRBV29-1,TGCAGCGTATGCCACAGGGGCCAAGAGACCCAGTACTTC,CSVCHRGQETQYF
TRBD1,NA,14,TRBJ1-2,TRBV2,TGTGCCAGCAGTGAAAGGGGGCAGGGCTCTGGCTACACCTTC,CASSERGQGSGYTF
TRBD2,NA,17,TRBJ2-5,TRBV5-1,TGCGCCAGCAGCTTGAACCCTCCGGGGGGGCCGTCAGAGACCCAGTACTTC,CASSLNPPGGPSETQYF
NA,NA,11,TRBJ2-7,TRBV29-1,TGCAGCGTTGTTCTCGCCTACGAGCAGTACTTC,CSVVLAYEQYF
TRBD2,NA,15,TRBJ2-2,TRBV18,TGTGCCAGCTCACCACGGAGCGGGGGCCCCGGGGAGCTGTTTTTT,CASSPRSGGPGELFF
TRBD2,NA,19,TRBJ2-5,TRBV5-1,TGCGCCAGCAGCTTCTCACTAGCGGGGGGACCTAGTTACAAGAGAGACCAGTACTTC,CASSFSLAGGPSYKRDQYF
TRBD1,NA,14,TRBJ2-2,TRBV5-1,TGCGCCAGCAGCTTGGACAGGGGGACCGGGGAGCTGTTTTTT,CASSLDRGTGELFF
TRBD1,NA,16,TRBJ2-7,TRBV6-1,TGTGCCAGCAGTGAATTCGGGACAGGGGTCTCCTACGAGCAGTACTTC,CASSEFGTGVSYEQYF
NA,once,15,TRBJ2-7,TRBV3-1/TRBV3-2,TGTGCCAGCAGCCAAGTGGCCGGGGGGCCTGGAGAGCAGTACTTC,CASSQVAGGPGEQYF
TRBD1,NA,13,TRBJ2-4,TRBV14,TGTGCCAGCAGCTGGGGACAGGGAAACATTCAGTACTTC,CASSWGQGNIQYF
TRBD2,NA,17,TRBJ2-7,TRBV18,TGTGCCAGCTCACCCCGTGGACTAGCGGGGGCCCTCTACGAGCAGTACTTC,CASSPRGLAGALYEQYF